A selection of T cell receptor beta chains follows, all from one sample in a study of T cell clones after liver transplantation. Clones were sequenced by immunoSEQ multiplex PCR, and TCRdb holds only the in-frame ones, with some missing. The data show 98,000 or so clones, with roughly 80% seen just once and 0.8% to 1% held by the top ten. Sequences were derived from CD4+ T cells from blood, sampled before liver transplant. These receptors originate from a human donor who received a liver transplant. Each CDR3 is given with its conserved first and last residue. The D gene is left open where the match is weak. Clone size appears in some rows only: once, few, many, or a class for an expanded clone.

j_call d_call v_call clone_size cdr3_aa cdr3_nt
TRBJ2-7 TRBD1 TRBV28 . CASSFLRGQGEDEQYF TGTGCCAGCAGTTTCCTTCGCGGACAGGGGGAGGACGAGCAGTACTTC
TRBJ2-3 TRBD1 TRBV11-3 . CASSLGQGATDTQYF TGTGCCAGCAGCTTAGGACAGGGGGCCACAGATACGCAGTATTTT
TRBJ1-2 . TRBV19 . CASSKLTAGINYGYTF TGTGCCAGTAGTAAGTTGACAGCCGGGATTAACTATGGCTACACCTTC
TRBJ1-2 TRBD1 TRBV10-3 few CAISPEGQGGYGYTF TGTGCCATCAGCCCCGAGGGACAGGGGGGCTATGGCTACACCTTC
TRBJ1-3 . TRBV28 once CASSPPPQGRGNTIYF TGTGCCAGCAGTCCACCCCCCCAGGGCAGGGGAAACACCATATATTTT
TRBJ2-5 TRBD1 TRBV29-1 . CSVGGLPGQGLRETQYF TGCAGCGTTGGGGGGCTTCCTGGACAGGGTTTAAGAGAGACCCAGTACTTC
TRBJ1-6 TRBD1 TRBV18 . CASSATGGGSPLHF TGTGCCAGCTCAGCGACAGGGGGCGGTTCACCCCTCCACTTT
TRBJ1-2 . TRBV5-4 . CASSNTRQAAYGYTF TGTGCCAGCAGCAATACCAGACAGGCGGCCTATGGCTACACCTTC
TRBJ2-1 . TRBV5-1 . CASSLVGDVEQFF TGCGCCAGCAGCTTGGTTGGGGATGTTGAGCAGTTCTTC
TRBJ1-2 . TRBV5-3 . CARSSNVKYFEWNRYGYTF TGTGCCAGAAGCTCAAACGTCAAATATTTCGAGTGGAATAGGTATGGCTACACCTTC
TRBJ2-1 . TRBV5-1 . CASSLWGPRLAGSYNEQFF TGCGCCAGCAGCCTTTGGGGCCCCCGGCTAGCTGGCTCCTACAATGAGCAGTTCTTC
TRBJ1-2 TRBD1 TRBV7-9 . CASSPGQGYGYTF TGTGCCAGCAGCCCGGGACAGGGCTATGGCTACACCTTC
TRBJ2-2 . TRBV5-1 . CASSGQGDTGELFF TGCGCCAGCAGCGGGCAGGGAGACACCGGGGAGCTGTTTTTT
TRBJ1-1 . TRBV7-3 . CASSLTMAMNTEAFF TGTGCCAGCAGCTTAACTATGGCCATGAACACTGAAGCTTTCTTT
TRBJ1-4 TRBD1 TRBV5-1 . CASSSGQGDEKLFF TGCGCCAGCAGCTCCGGACAGGGGGATGAAAAACTGTTTTTT
TRBJ2-1 . TRBV14 . CASSQDPGRNEQFF TGTGCCAGCAGCCAAGACCCGGGACGTAATGAGCAGTTCTTC
TRBJ1-1 . TRBV7-2 . CASSSFLREAFF TGTGCCAGCAGCTCGTTCCTAAGGGAAGCTTTCTTT
TRBJ1-2 . TRBV30 . CAWSFGLNYGYTF TGTGCCTGGAGTTTCGGGCTTAACTATGGCTACACCTTC
TRBJ1-5 TRBD1 TRBV11-1 . CASSLNGQDNQPQHF TGTGCCAGCAGCTTAAATGGACAGGACAATCAGCCCCAGCATTTT
TRBJ2-7 TRBD1 TRBV28 . CASSLGTGVSYEQYF TGTGCCAGCAGTTTGGGGACAGGGGTCTCCTACGAGCAGTACTTC
TRBJ2-7 . TRBV7-8 . CASSLVEGGLPREQYF TGTGCCAGCAGCTTAGTGGAGGGGGGCCTCCCGCGGGAGCAGTACTTC
TRBJ2-1 . TRBV7-2 . CASSPRQVSNEQFF TGTGCCAGCAGCCCCCGACAGGTTTCAAATGAGCAGTTCTTC
TRBJ1-6 TRBD1 TRBV4-2 once CASSQDFTGENSPLHF TGTGCCAGCAGCCAAGATTTTACAGGGGAAAATTCACCCCTCCACTTT
TRBJ2-2 TRBD1 TRBV27 . CASSFRTGPTGELFF TGTGCCAGCAGTTTCCGGACAGGGCCCACCGGGGAGCTGTTTTTT
TRBJ1-6 TRBD1 TRBV27 . CASSLQTGTPPLHF TGTGCCAGCAGTTTACAGACAGGGACGCCACCCCTCCACTTT
TRBJ1-3 . TRBV5-1 few CASSLGLQASGNTIYF TGCGCCAGCAGCCTGGGATTGCAGGCCTCTGGAAACACCATATATTTT
TRBJ2-5 . TRBV30 . CAWSGSQTQYF TGTGCCTGGAGTGGGTCACAGACCCAGTACTTC
TRBJ2-1 . TRBV18 once CASSPPSQGDNEQFF TGTGCCAGCTCACCACCCTCCCAGGGCGACAATGAGCAGTTCTTC
TRBJ1-2 TRBD1 TRBV6-1 . CASSEGDRGYGYTF TGTGCCAGCAGTGAAGGGGACAGGGGCTATGGCTACACCTTC
TRBJ1-2 . TRBV19 few CASSDGSYGYTF TGTGCCAGTAGCGACGGTTCCTATGGCTACACCTTC
TRBJ2-1 TRBD1 TRBV5-1 . CASSGQDYNEQFF TGCGCCAGCAGCGGACAGGATTACAATGAGCAGTTCTTC
TRBJ2-7 TRBD2 TRBV9 . CASSVVAGDSEQYF TGTGCCAGCAGCGTAGTTGCGGGAGATTCCGAGCAGTACTTC
TRBJ2-5 . TRBV7-3 . CASSSTGRTSRETQYF TGTGCCAGCAGCTCGACAGGGAGGACTAGCCGAGAGACCCAGTACTTC
TRBJ2-3 . TRBV7-2 . CASSLFAGTDTQYF TGTGCCAGCAGCTTATTCGCGGGGACAGATACGCAGTATTTT
TRBJ1-4 . TRBV4-3 . CASSQRADSYNEKLFF TGCGCCAGCAGCCAACGGGCGGACAGTTATAATGAAAAACTGTTTTTT